A single T cell receptor (beta chain) is shown here with its context. Antigen specificity is unknown. With no T cell sorting beforehand, total RNA was isolated from whole blood. The CDR3 is 14 amino acids. Germline V lookup: CDR1 SGHRS, CDR2 YFSETQ. This entry belongs to a study of monozygotic twins with inflammatory bowel disease. Study-wide results and caveats: Compared with healthy co-twins, IBD patients showed reduced TCRbeta repertoire diversity by inverse Simpson. Data gave no support to a single strong signal or clonotype associated with IBD.

A 6-nucleotide sample barcode was carried by the UMIs, which template switching added. Reprocessing the 5' RACE reads, TCRdb reports a single entry for every CDR3 protein and omits DNA. The sample table sets out over 150,000 distinct CDR3 sequences. Sequencing was performed on blood. The sequence was collected from a human donor with ulcerative colitis or Crohn's disease, or a healthy co-twin of an affected twin (not recorded which). J is TRBJ1-3 and V is TRBV5-1; TCRdb proposes TRBD1, but this gene call is untestable without DNA. Here the CDR3 reads CASSLGTAGNTIYF.